A single sample gave rise to the 2 T cell receptor beta chains below, sequenced in a study of control samples from healthy donors and cancer patients. The repertoire was sequenced with immunoSEQ multiplex PCR; TCRdb's copy has only in-frame clones and lacks some. The sample has roughly 200,000 clones; roughly nine tenths are singletons. Sequencing was done on a sample of blood. Receptor source: a man aged 25 to 40 in good health.

This chain joins TRBV14 and TRBJ1-2; D call uncertain. The CDR3 covers 14 residues. Germline loops: CDR1 SGHDN, CDR2 FVKESK. Trimming took 0 bases from V and 4 from J, leaving 9 bases between them. This CDR3 is CASSQDQLGYGYTF. CDR3 DNA sequence: TGTGCCAGCAGCCAAGATCAGTTAGGCTATGGCTACACCTTC.

V gene TRBV2 combines with J gene TRBJ1-5; weak D call: TRBD1 (5 bases). Trimming took 6 bases from V and 6 from J, leaving 12 bases between them. Germline V lookup: CDR1 SNHLY, CDR2 FYNNEI. CDR3 length equals 13 residues. This CDR3 is CASRPGLFQPQHF. The CDR3 bases are TGTGCCAGCAGGCCGGGACTTTTTCAGCCCCAGCATTTT.